This entry features one T cell receptor beta chain sequence. What it recognizes is unknown. Some clones are missing from TCRdb's copy, which holds only in-frame ones; the method was immunoSEQ multiplex PCR. The sample holds around 130,000 clones; almost 90% are singletons and the top ten take roughly 10%. This CDR3 spans 11 amino acids. Germline V gene data show CDR1 as SEHNR and CDR2 as FQNEAQ (reference sequence). V was trimmed by 4 bases and J by 8 bases, leaving 6 bases between them. The source of the sample is a study of PD-1 blockade in mismatch repair-deficient tumors. Study overall: Patients had 12 to 13 mismatch repair-deficient cancer types and were previously treated and progressing. Study outcomes and limitations: Rapid post-treatment expansion, then contraction, generally preceding radiologic response, marked tumor-resident clones.

All patients were mismatch repair deficient, assessed by either PCR or immunohistochemistry. The TCR-sequenced patients were a few responders to pembrolizumab. The chain uses TRBV7-9 and TRBJ2-1; D remains ambiguous. Sequencing was performed on peripheral blood, taken 72 weeks after starting pembrolizumab. The sequence came from an adult with mismatch repair-deficient cancer. This CDR3 is CASSSRDEQFF. CDR3 in DNA: TGTGCCAGCAGCTCTAGGGATGAGCAGTTCTTC.